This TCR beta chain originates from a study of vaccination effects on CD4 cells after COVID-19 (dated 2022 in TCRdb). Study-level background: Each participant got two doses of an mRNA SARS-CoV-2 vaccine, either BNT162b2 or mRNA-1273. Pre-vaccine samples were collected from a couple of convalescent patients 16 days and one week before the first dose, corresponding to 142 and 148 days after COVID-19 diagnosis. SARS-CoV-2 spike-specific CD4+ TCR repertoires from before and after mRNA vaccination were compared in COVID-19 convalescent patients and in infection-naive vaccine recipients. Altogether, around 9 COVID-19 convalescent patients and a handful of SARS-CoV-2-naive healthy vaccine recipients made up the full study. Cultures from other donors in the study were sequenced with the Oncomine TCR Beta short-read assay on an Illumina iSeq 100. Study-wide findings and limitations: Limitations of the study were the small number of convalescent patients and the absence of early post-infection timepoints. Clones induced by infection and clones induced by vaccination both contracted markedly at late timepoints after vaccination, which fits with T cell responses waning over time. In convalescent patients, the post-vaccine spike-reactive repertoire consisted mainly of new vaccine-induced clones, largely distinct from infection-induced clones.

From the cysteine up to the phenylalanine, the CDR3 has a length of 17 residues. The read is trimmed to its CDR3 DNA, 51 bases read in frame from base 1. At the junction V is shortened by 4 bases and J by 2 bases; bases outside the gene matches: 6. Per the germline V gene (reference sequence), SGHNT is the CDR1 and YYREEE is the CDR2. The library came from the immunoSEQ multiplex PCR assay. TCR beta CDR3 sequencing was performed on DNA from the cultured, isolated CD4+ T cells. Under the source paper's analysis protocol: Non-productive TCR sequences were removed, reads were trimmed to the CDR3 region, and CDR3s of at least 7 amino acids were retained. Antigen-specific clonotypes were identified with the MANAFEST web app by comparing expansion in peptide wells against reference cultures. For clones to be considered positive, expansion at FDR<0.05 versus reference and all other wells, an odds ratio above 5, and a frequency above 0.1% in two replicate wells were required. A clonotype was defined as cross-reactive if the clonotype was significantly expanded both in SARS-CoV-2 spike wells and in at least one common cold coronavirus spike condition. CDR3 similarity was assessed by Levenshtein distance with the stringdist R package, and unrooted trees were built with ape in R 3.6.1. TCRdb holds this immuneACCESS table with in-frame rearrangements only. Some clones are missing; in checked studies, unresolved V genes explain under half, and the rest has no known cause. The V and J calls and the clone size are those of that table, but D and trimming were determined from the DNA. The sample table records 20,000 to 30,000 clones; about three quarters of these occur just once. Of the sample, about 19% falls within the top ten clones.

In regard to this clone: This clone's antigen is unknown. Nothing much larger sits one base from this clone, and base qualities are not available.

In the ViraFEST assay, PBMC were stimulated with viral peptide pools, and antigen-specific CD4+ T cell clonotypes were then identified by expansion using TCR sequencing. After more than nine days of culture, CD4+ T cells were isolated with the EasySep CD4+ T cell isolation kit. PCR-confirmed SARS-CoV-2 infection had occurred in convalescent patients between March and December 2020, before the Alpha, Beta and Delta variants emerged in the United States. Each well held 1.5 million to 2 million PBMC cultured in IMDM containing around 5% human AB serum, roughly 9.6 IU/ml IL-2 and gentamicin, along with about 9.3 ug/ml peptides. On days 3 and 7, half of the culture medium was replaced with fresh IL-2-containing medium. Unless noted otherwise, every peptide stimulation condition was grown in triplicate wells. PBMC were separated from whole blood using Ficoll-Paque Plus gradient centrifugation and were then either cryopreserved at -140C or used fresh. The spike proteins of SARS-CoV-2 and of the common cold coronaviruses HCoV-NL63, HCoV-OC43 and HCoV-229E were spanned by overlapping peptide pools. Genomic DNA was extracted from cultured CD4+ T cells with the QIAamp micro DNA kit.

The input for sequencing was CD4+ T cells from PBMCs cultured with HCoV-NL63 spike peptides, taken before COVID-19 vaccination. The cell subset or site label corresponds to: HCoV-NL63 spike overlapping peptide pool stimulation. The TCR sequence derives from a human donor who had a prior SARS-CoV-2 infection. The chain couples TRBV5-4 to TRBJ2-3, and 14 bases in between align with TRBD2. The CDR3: CASSRRLAGGDTDTQYF. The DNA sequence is TGTGCCAGCAGCCGCCGACTAGCGGGGGGGGACACAGATACGCAGTATTTT.